The entry below gives a single T cell receptor beta chain sequence along with its context. Its target antigen remains unknown. No base qualities exist here, and no much larger clone lies one base off it. These data belong to a study of control samples from healthy donors and cancer patients (dated by TCRdb to 2019 to 2021). Including the terminal cysteine and phenylalanine, the CDR3 comprises 14 residues. Only the CDR3 portion is preserved as DNA: 42 bases, with reading frame beginning at the first base. Trimming removed 4 bases from V and 4 bases from J, leaving 13 bases between the germline ends. The CDR1 and CDR2 encoded by the germline V gene are SGHRS and YFSETQ. The library came from the immunoSEQ multiplex PCR assay. Drawn from immuneACCESS, this table holds only the in-frame rearrangements with V and J called that TCRdb kept. Clones are partly lost; checked studies trace under half to an unresolved V gene and leave the rest unexplained. For this sample the table gives about 89,000 clones, of which more than 70% were detected only once. 2.1% of the sample rests with the top ten.

This sequence originates from a woman aged 40 to 50 in good health. The receptor chain draws on TRBV5-1 and TRBJ2-3; TRBD2 might be the D gene, on 6 matching bases. The sequenced sample consisted of blood. The CDR3 protein sequence reads: CASSGGTVSDTQYF. The DNA reads as follows: TGCGCCAGCAGCGGAGGGACCGTGTCAGATACGCAGTATTTT. When the CDR3 is completed using the reference TRBV5-1 and TRBJ2-3 genes on either side, the full variable domain is KAGVTQTPRYLIKTRGQQVTLSCSPISGHRSVSWYQQTPGQGLQFLFEYFSETQRNKGNFPGRFSGRQFSNSRSEMNVSTLELGDSALYLCASSGGTVSDTQYFGPGTRLTVL.